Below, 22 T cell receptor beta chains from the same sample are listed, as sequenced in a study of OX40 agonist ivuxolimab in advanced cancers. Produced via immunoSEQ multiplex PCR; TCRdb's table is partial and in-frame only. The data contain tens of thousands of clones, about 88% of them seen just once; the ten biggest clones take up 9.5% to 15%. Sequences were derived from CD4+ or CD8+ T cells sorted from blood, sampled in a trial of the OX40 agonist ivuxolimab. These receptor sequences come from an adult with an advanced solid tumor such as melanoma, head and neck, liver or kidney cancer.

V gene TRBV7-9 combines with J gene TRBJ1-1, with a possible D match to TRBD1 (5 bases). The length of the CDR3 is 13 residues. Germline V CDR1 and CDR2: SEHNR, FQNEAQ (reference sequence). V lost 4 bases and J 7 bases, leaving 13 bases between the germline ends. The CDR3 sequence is CASSSTGGSEAFF. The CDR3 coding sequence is TGTGCCAGCAGCTCGACGGGGGGTAGTGAAGCTTTCTTT.

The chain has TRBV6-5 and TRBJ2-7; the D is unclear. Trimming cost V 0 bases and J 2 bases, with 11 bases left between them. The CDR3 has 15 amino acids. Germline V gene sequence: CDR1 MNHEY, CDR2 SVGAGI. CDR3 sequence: CASSYSAGPAYEQYF. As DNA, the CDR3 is TGTGCCAGCAGTTACTCAGCAGGTCCTGCCTACGAGCAGTACTTC.

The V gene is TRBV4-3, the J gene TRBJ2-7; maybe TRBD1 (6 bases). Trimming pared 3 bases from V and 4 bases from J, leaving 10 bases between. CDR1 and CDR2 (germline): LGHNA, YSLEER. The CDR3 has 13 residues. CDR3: CASSQAQGYEQYF. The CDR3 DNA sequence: TGCGCCAGCAGCCAGGCCCAGGGGTACGAGCAGTACTTC.

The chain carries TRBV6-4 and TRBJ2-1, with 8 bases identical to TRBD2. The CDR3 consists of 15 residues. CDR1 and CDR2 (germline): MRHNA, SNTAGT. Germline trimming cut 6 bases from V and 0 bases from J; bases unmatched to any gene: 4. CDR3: CASRVSGSSYNEQFF. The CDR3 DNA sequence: TGTGCCAGCAGAGTCAGCGGGAGCTCCTACAATGAGCAGTTCTTC.

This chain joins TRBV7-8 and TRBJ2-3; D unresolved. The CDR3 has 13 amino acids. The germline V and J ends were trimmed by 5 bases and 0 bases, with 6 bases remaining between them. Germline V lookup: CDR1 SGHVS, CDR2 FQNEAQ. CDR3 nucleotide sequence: TGTGCCAGCAGCGGAACTAGCACAGATACGCAGTATTTT. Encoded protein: CASSGTSTDTQYF.

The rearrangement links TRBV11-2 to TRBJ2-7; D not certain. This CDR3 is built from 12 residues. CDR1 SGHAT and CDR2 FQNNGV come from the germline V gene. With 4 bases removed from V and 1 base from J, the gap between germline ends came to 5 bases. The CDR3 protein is CASSSSSYEQYF. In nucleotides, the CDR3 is TGTGCCAGCAGCTCTAGTTCCTACGAGCAGTACTTC.

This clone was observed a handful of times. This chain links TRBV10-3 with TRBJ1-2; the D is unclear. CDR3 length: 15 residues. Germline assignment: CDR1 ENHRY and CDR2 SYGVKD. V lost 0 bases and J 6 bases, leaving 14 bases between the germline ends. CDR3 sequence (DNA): TGTGCCATCAGTGAGTCCAGCTCCTCAAGGCATGGCTACACCTTC. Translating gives CAISESSSSRHGYTF.

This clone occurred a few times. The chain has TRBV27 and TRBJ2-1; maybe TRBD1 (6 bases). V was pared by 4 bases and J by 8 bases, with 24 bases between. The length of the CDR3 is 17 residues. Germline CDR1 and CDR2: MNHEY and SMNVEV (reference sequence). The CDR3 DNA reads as TGTGCCAGCAGTTCCACGGCGGGTCTGGGGGCCGGCGATGAGCAGTTCTTC. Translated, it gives CASSSTAGLGAGDEQFF.

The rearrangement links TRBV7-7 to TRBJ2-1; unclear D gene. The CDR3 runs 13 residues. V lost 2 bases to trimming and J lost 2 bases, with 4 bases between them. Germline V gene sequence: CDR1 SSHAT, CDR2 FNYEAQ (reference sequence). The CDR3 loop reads CASSLTAYNEQFF. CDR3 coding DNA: TGTGCCAGCAGCTTAACAGCCTACAATGAGCAGTTCTTC.

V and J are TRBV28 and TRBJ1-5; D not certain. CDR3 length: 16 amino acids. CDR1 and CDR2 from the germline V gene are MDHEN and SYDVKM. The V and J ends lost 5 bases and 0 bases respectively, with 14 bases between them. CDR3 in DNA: TGTGCCAGCAGTCTAGCACCATCCTATAGCAATCAGCCCCAGCATTTT. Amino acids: CASSLAPSYSNQPQHF.

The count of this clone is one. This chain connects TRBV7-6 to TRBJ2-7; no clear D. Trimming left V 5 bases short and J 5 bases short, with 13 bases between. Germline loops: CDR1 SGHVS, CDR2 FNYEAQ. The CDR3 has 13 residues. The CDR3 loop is CASSPSRFHEQYF. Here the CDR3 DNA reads TGTGCCAGCAGCCCATCTAGGTTCCACGAGCAGTACTTC.

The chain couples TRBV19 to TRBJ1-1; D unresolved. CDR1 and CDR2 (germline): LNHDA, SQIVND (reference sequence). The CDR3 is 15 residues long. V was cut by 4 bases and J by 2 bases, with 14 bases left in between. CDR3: CASSNTYKVNTEAFF. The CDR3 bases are TGTGCCAGTAGTAACACCTATAAAGTAAACACTGAAGCTTTCTTT. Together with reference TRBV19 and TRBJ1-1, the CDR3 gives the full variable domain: DGGITQSPKYLFRKEGQNVTLSCEQNLNHDAMYWYRQDPGQGLRLIYYSQIVNDFQKGDIAEGYSVSREKKESFPLTVTSAQKNPTAFYLCASSNTYKVNTEAFFGQGTRLTVV.

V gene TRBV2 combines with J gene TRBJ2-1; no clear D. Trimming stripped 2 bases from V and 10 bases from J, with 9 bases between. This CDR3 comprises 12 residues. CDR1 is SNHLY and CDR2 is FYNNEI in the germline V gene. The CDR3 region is CASSEWNGEQFF. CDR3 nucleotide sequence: TGTGCCAGCAGTGAATGGAACGGAGAGCAGTTCTTC.

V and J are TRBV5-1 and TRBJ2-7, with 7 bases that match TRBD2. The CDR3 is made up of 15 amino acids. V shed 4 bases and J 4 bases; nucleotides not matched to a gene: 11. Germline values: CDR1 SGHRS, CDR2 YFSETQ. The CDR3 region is CASSPRGTTNYEQYF. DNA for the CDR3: TGCGCCAGCAGCCCTCGAGGGACTACAAATTACGAGCAGTACTTC. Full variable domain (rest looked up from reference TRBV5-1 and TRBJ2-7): KAGVTQTPRYLIKTRGQQVTLSCSPISGHRSVSWYQQTPGQGLQFLFEYFSETQRNKGNFPGRFSGRQFSNSRSEMNVSTLELGDSALYLCASSPRGTTNYEQYFGPGTRLTVT.

The CDR3, as DNA: TGTGCCAGCAGTTCCCTAGCGAGAAGGGATGAGCAGTTCTTC. It specifies CASSSLARRDEQFF. The rearrangement joins TRBV28 to TRBJ2-1; TRBD2 is a possible D gene (6 bases). The CDR3 contains 14 residues. V shed 4 bases and J shed 8 bases, with 15 bases lying between them. Germline values: CDR1 MDHEN, CDR2 SYDVKM. The full variable domain, in which reference TRBV28 and TRBJ2-1 provide the parts outside the CDR3, is DVKVTQSSRYLVKRTGEKVFLECVQDMDHENMFWYRQDPGLGLRLIYFSYDVKMKEKGDIPEGYSVSREKKERFSLILESASTNQTSMYLCASSSLARRDEQFFGPGTRLTVL.

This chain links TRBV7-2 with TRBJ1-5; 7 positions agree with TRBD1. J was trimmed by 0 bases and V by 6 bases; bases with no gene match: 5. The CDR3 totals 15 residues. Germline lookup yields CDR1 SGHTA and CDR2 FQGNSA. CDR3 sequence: CASRPGQYSNQPQHF. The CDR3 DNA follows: TGTGCCAGCAGGCCGGGACAGTATAGCAATCAGCCCCAGCATTTT. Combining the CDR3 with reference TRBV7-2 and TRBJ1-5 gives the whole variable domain GAGVSQSPSNKVTEKGKDVELRCDPISGHTALYWYRQSLGQGLEFLIYFQGNSAPDKSGLPSDRFSAERTGGSVSTLTIQRTQQEDSAVYLCASRPGQYSNQPQHFGDGTRLSIL.

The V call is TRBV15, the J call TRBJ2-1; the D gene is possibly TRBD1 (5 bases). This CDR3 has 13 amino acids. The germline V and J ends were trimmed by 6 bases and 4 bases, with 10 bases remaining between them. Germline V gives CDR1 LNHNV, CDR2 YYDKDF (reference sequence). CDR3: CATRPQGYNEQFF. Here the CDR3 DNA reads TGTGCCACCAGACCTCAGGGATACAATGAGCAGTTCTTC.

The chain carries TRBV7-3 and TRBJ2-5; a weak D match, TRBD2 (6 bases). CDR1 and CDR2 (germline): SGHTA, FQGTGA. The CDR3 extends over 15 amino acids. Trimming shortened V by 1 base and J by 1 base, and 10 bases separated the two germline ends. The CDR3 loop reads CASSLIPGGQETQYF. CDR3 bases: TGTGCCAGCAGCTTAATCCCCGGGGGCCAAGAGACCCAGTACTTC.

The CDR3 DNA follows: TGTGCCAGCAGCGTAGAAATGATGGGTGTGGGAATTGTTACGGCTGGGGCCAACGTCCTGACTTTC. Residues: CASSVEMMGVGIVTAGANVLTF. The chain combines TRBV9 with TRBJ2-6; D uncertain. CDR1 SGDLS and CDR2 YYNGEE come from the germline V gene. V lost 0 bases and J 2 bases, leaving 27 bases between the germline ends. The CDR3 runs to 22 residues.

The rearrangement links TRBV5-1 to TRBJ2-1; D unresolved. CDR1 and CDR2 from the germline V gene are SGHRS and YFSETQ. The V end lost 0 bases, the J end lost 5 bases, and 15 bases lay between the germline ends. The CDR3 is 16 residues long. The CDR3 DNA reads TGCGCCAGCAGCTTGGCCCTTTTAGTTTACGACAATGAGCAGTTCTTC. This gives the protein CASSLALLVYDNEQFF.

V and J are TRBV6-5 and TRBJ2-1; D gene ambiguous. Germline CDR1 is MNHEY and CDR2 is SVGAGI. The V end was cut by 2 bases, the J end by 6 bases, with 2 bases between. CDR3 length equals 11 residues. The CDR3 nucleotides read TGTGCCAGCAGTTACGGCAATGAGCAGTTCTTC. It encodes CASSYGNEQFF.

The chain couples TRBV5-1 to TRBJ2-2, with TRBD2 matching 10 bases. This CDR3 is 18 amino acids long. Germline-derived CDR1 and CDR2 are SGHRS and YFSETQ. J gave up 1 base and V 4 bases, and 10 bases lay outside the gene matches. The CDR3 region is CASSNPVLAGQNTGELFF. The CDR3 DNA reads TGCGCCAGCAGCAACCCCGTACTAGCGGGACAGAACACCGGGGAGCTGTTTTTT. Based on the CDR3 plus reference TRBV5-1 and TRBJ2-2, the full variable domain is KAGVTQTPRYLIKTRGQQVTLSCSPISGHRSVSWYQQTPGQGLQFLFEYFSETQRNKGNFPGRFSGRQFSNSRSEMNVSTLELGDSALYLCASSNPVLAGQNTGELFFGEGSRLTVL.